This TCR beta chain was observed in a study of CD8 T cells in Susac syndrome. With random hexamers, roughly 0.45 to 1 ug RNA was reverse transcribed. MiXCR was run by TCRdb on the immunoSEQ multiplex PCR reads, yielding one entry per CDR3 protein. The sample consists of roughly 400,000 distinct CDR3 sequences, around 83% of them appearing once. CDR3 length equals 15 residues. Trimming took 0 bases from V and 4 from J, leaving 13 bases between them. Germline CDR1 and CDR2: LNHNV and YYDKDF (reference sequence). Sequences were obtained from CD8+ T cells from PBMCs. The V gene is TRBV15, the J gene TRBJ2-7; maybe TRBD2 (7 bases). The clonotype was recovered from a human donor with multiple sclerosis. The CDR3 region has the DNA TGTGCCACCAGCAGAGATCTAGGGGGGGAGTACGAGCAGTACTTC. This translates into CATSRDLGGEYEQYF.